This paragraph reports one T cell receptor beta chain. The run of the v3.0 immunoSEQ assay was at survey level. Sequencing used immunoSEQ multiplex PCR; TCRdb keeps in-frame clones, though not all of them. Among roughly 7,400 clones, under 85% were seen once, and the ten largest hold approximately 31%. These data belong to a study of long-term antiretroviral therapy in people with HIV. This CDR3 region has 14 residues. Germline V lookup: CDR1 GTSNPN, CDR2 SVGIG (reference sequence). V shed 1 base and J 5 bases; nucleotides not matched to a gene: 4. Sequenced material: unsorted PBMCs, taken 0.2 years after starting antiretroviral therapy. This sequence was found in a man aged 35 to 55 with HIV. The V gene is TRBV30, the J gene TRBJ2-1; 8 nucleotides agree with TRBD2. CDR3 DNA: TGTGCCTGGAGTGCCGGGACTAGAAACAATGAGCAGTTCTTC. Translation gives CAWSAGTRNNEQFF.